This TCR beta chain was profiled in a study of PD-L1 blockade in urothelial cancer. As for the study in general: At some point between 2013 and 2014, patients got going on atezolizumab, taking 1,200 mg intravenously every 3 weeks.

This table comes from immunoSEQ multiplex PCR, and its TCRdb copy is limited to in-frame clones, with some not included. The sample lists over 45,000 clones, about 86% seen once, with roughly 20% in the top ten. Time point meaning: pretreatment peripheral blood. This receptor was taken from a man aged 55 to 69 with urothelial cancer. Material: PBMCs, obtained around atezolizumab (anti-PD-L1) treatment.

CDR3 loop: CASSLRRDSNEQFF. CDR3 nucleotide sequence: TGTGCCAGCAGCTTGAGACGGGACTCCAATGAGCAGTTCTTC. The chain links TRBV5-8 to TRBJ2-1; D possibly corresponds to TRBD2 (6 bases). Looked up from germline, CDR1 is SGHTS and CDR2 is YDEGEE. CDR3 size: 14 residues. V lost 1 base and J lost 6, with 11 bases in between.